This T cell receptor (beta chain) was identified during a study of identical twins. Regarding the study as a whole: Part of the zero-insertion signal could reflect confounding by invariant MAIT and iNKT cells. Instead of following the same donors, the conclusions were based on cross-sectional statistical analysis. While abundant cord blood beta clonotypes carried fewer insertions, memory repertoires showed no such pattern.

Every one of the donors was a healthy Caucasian. This clonotype was detected a few times. Its antigen is as yet unknown. TCRdb passed the 5' RACE reads through MiXCR, listing each CDR3 protein once. The sample lists 700,000 or so distinct CDR3 sequences, 8.6% occurring once. The ends were cut back, 5 bases at V and 1 base at J, with 11 bases in the middle. The CDR3 extends over 14 amino acids. Germline V CDR1 and CDR2: SEHNR, FQNEAQ (reference sequence). The same data also contributed to another study, on yellow fever vaccine responses in identical twins.

The chain couples TRBV7-9 to TRBJ1-1, with a possible D match to TRBD1 (6 bases). Sequencing input: PBMCs. This clonotype originated in a woman aged 18-29 years in good health. CDR3 in amino acids: CASSQRQENTEAFF. DNA for the CDR3: TGTGCCAGCAGCCAAAGACAGGAGAACACTGAAGCTTTCTTT.